This T cell receptor beta chain comes out of a study of regulatory dendritic cells for organ transplantation. Using immunoSEQ multiplex PCR, the repertoire was profiled, and TCRdb retains in-frame clones only, with some absent. The sample carries tens of thousands of clones, about 75% recorded once. Concerning this clone itself: Its antigen remains unknown.

Study-level points and caveats: Among resting subsets, memory CD8+ cells contained the most alloreactive clonotypes. Naive CD4+ and CD8+ repertoires were highly diverse; memory CD8+ was most oligoclonal.

The receptor comes from a human donor in good health. The sample was memory CD4+ T cells from blood. Subset in this sample: CD45RO+ memory T cells.

CDR3 amino acids: CASSSWTGYEKLFF. DNA for the CDR3: TGTGCCAGCAGTTCCTGGACAGGGTATGAAAAACTGTTTTTT. The V and J genes are TRBV6-5 and TRBJ1-4; TRBD1 matches at 8 bases. Germline values: CDR1 MNHEY, CDR2 SVGAGI. CDR3 length: 14 amino acids. Germline trimming cut 4 bases from V and 6 bases from J; bases unmatched to any gene: 4.